One and the same sample provided the 16 T cell receptor beta chains below, sequenced in a study of brain T cells in children with intractable seizures. The repertoire was sequenced with immunoSEQ multiplex PCR; TCRdb's copy has only in-frame clones and lacks some. Of about 41,000 clones in the sample, 80% to 95% were seen once. The source material was peripheral blood, sampled at surgery. The origin of the receptors is a girl aged 2 to 10 with tuberous sclerosis and intractable seizures.

This rearrangement joins TRBV6-5 to TRBJ1-4; D gene uncertain. The germline CDR1 and CDR2 sequences are MNHEY and SVGAGI. The ends were cut back, 6 bases at V and 8 bases at J, with 13 bases in the middle. This CDR3 region has 13 residues. The CDR3 here is CASRRNPLEKLFF. The CDR3 DNA sequence: TGTGCCAGCAGGAGGAACCCATTAGAAAAACTGTTTTTT.

This chain links TRBV9 with TRBJ2-5, with TRBD2 matching over 8 bases. Trimming cost V 0 bases and J 2 bases; bases outside gene matches: 9. The germline gives CDR1 SGDLS, CDR2 YYNGEE. The CDR3 sequence is 17 residues long. This CDR3 is CASSVAGGGLLQETQYF. The CDR3 DNA follows: TGTGCCAGCAGCGTAGCTGGCGGGGGGCTTCTGCAAGAGACCCAGTACTTC.

This chain connects TRBV12-5 to TRBJ1-4; 7 bases fit TRBD1. The germline V gene encodes CDR1 LGHNT and CDR2 FRNRAP. J was trimmed by 6 bases and V by 2 bases; bases with no gene match: 0. This CDR3 spans 13 amino acids. DNA of the CDR3: TGTGCTAGTGGTTTGACAGGGGATGAAAAACTGTTTTTT. This encodes CASGLTGDEKLFF.

J is TRBJ2-2 and V is TRBV29-1; D unclear. Germline lookup yields CDR1 SQVTM and CDR2 ANQGSEA. This CDR3 region has 14 residues. Trimming pared 2 bases from V and 5 bases from J, leaving 12 bases between. The CDR3 region is CSVELDGLTGELFF. CDR3 nucleotides: TGCAGCGTTGAATTGGACGGATTAACCGGGGAGCTGTTTTTT.

The table lists this clone with a count of one. The J gene is TRBJ1-6, the V gene TRBV3-1 (or the pseudogene TRBV3-2), with D perhaps TRBD1 (5 bases). Germline V gene sequence: CDR1 LGHDT, CDR2 YNNKEL (reference sequence). The CDR3 has 16 residues. V lost 0 bases and J 7 bases, leaving 13 bases between the germline ends. CDR3 region: CASSQDGQGQNSPLHF. CDR3 in DNA: TGTGCCAGCAGCCAAGACGGGCAGGGCCAGAATTCACCCCTCCACTTT.

The count of this clone is one. This chain joins TRBV19 and TRBJ2-2; D tentatively reads TRBD1 or TRBD2 (5 bases each). Germline V gene data show CDR1 as LNHDA and CDR2 as SQIVND (reference sequence). The CDR3 consists of 14 residues. V was cut by 11 bases and J by 5 bases, with 18 bases left in between. The CDR3 DNA sequence: TGTGCCGGCAGGGAAGGAGAGGGGACCGGGGAGCTGTTTTTT. Its translation is CAGREGEGTGELFF.

The CDR3 bases are TGTGCCAGTAGTATACGAGGGGAAAAACTGTTTTTT. The encoded protein is CASSIRGEKLFF. The chain links TRBV19 to TRBJ1-4; D call uncertain. In germline, CDR1 is LNHDA, CDR2 SQIVND (reference sequence). V dropped 2 bases and J dropped 8 bases, with 6 bases sitting between them. CDR3 length: 12 residues.

This clone was counted a single time. V gene TRBV30 combines with J gene TRBJ1-1; tentatively, D is TRBD1 (6 bases). From germline, CDR1 is GTSNPN and CDR2 SVGIG (reference sequence). This CDR3 comprises 15 residues. V lost 0 bases and J lost 5, with 16 bases in between. In DNA, the CDR3 is TGTGCCTGGAGTGTACTGAGGGCGAGGGGGACTGAAGCTTTCTTT. This encodes CAWSVLRARGTEAFF.

The chain is built from TRBV24-1 and TRBJ2-3, with TRBD2 matching 7 bases. V trimming: 3 bases; J trimming: 1 base; junction bases outside the gene matches: 6. CDR1 and CDR2 from the germline V gene are KGHDR and SFDVKD. The CDR3 is made up of 16 amino acids. DNA for the CDR3: TGTGCCACCAGTGATGCAGCGGGGTCGGGCACAGATACGCAGTATTTT. This codes for CATSDAAGSGTDTQYF.

This clone has a single count. The chain joins TRBV5-1 to TRBJ2-7; 14 bases are shared with TRBD2. V lost 4 bases, J lost 2 bases, and 2 bases stayed unmatched. There are 15 residues in the CDR3. In germline, CDR1 is SGHRS, CDR2 YFSETQ. The CDR3 nucleotides are TGCGCCAGCAGCCCGGGACTAGCGGGGGCCTACGAGCAGTACGTC. It specifies CASSPGLAGAYEQYV.

Only a few counts were recorded for this clone. The rearrangement joins TRBV6-5 to TRBJ1-1; possibly TRBD1 for D (5 bases). Germline V lookup: CDR1 MNHEY, CDR2 SVGAGI. Trimming removed 3 bases at V and 4 bases at J, with 9 bases between. This CDR3 contains 13 residues. The CDR3, as DNA: TGTGCCAGCAGTTATCAGGGAAGCACTGAAGCTTTCTTT. Its protein is CASSYQGSTEAFF.

This chain connects TRBV7-8 to TRBJ2-7; no definite D call. Germline CDR1 is SGHVS and CDR2 is FQNEAQ. Trimming stripped 3 bases from V and 0 bases from J, with 6 bases between. This CDR3 comprises 13 residues. The CDR3: CASSFGISYEQYV. CDR3 sequence (DNA): TGTGCCAGCAGCTTTGGGATCTCCTACGAGCAGTACGTC.

V gene TRBV4-2 combines with J gene TRBJ2-7; D remains ambiguous. Germline V gives CDR1 LGHNA, CDR2 YNFKEQ. The CDR3 has 11 residues. V lost 1 base to trimming and J lost 7 bases, with 5 bases between them. CDR3 loop: CASSQVGEQYF. DNA of the CDR3: TGTGCCAGCAGCCAAGTGGGGGAGCAGTACTTC.

The chain recombines TRBV9 with TRBJ2-5, with 9 bases lining up with TRBD2. Germline CDR1 is SGDLS and CDR2 is YYNGEE. The V segment lost 4 bases and the J segment 4 bases; nucleotides outside the gene matches: 5. The CDR3 is 14 residues long. The CDR3 DNA reads as TGTGCCAGCAGCACGCGGGGGGGAGCAGAGACCCAGTACTTC. As protein: CASSTRGGAETQYF. Full variable domain (missing parts from reference TRBV9 and TRBJ2-5): DSGVTQTPKHLITATGQRVTLRCSPRSGDLSVYWYQQSLDQGLQFLIQYYNGEERAKGNILERFSAQQFPDLHSELNLSSLELGDSALYFCASSTRGGAETQYFGPGTRLLVL.

This clone was observed once. This sequence joins TRBV5-1 and TRBJ1-2; 7 bases agree with TRBD1. With V trimmed by 2 bases and J by 6 bases, 4 bases remained unmatched. The germline CDR1 and CDR2 sequences are SGHRS and YFSETQ. The CDR3 covers 13 residues. The CDR3 region has the DNA TGCGCCAGCAGCTTAACAGGGGTGGATGGCTACACCTTC. Amino acid sequence: CASSLTGVDGYTF.

The chain joins TRBV2 to TRBJ1-3; unclear D gene. Germline values: CDR1 SNHLY, CDR2 FYNNEI. Trimming pared 4 bases from V and 4 bases from J, leaving 14 bases between. The CDR3 is 15 amino acids. CDR3: CASSVERSGGNTIYF. The CDR3 coding sequence is TGTGCCAGCAGTGTTGAGAGGTCTGGAGGAAACACCATATATTTT.